These T cell receptor beta chains were read from a single sample in a study of T cell responses to AZD1222 COVID-19 vaccine. The repertoire was sequenced with immunoSEQ multiplex PCR; TCRdb's copy has only in-frame clones and lacks some. The table lists approximately 100,000 clones, about 90% of them singletons. Sequencing used peripheral blood, obtained on day 0 of AZD1222 vaccination. Receptors originate from an adult in good health. The CDR3 runs from the conserved cysteine through the conserved F or W. The D gene is left open where the match is weak. A row's size may be missing; if present it is once, few, many or a size class.

>TRBJ2-3|15|-|-|TRBV2
CASRIRRGITDTQYF
TGTGCCAGCAGAATCCGGCGGGGAATTACAGATACGCAGTATTTT
>TRBJ2-7|12|-|-|TRBV29-1
CSVGGGAYEQYF
TGCAGCGTGGGAGGGGGCGCTTACGAGCAGTACTTC
>TRBJ2-5|15|TRBD1|-|TRBV9
CASSVAGTVQETQYF
TGTGCCAGCAGCGTGGCAGGGACAGTTCAAGAGACCCAGTACTTC
>TRBJ1-2|13|-|-|TRBV15
CATSSDTGYGYTF
TGTGCCACCAGCAGTGACACGGGTTATGGCTACACCTTC
>TRBJ1-2|14|TRBD1|-|TRBV24-1
CATSDFTQGRGYTF
TGTGCCACCAGTGATTTTACACAGGGGAGAGGCTACACCTTC
>TRBJ2-7|16|TRBD1|-|TRBV7-9
CASSSGWGQGTFEQYF
TGTGCCAGCAGCTCAGGGTGGGGACAGGGGACGTTCGAGCAGTACTTC
>TRBJ1-6|16|-|-|TRBV4-2
CASSPGDARLNSPLHF
TGTGCCAGCAGCCCCGGGGACGCCCGATTAAATTCACCCCTCCACTTT
>TRBJ1-6|15|-|once|TRBV7-8
CASSLWHGSNSPLHF
TGTGCCAGCAGCTTATGGCACGGGAGTAATTCACCCCTCCACTTT
>TRBJ2-1|16|TRBD2|-|TRBV28
CASSLPGLVSSNEQFF
TGTGCCAGCAGTTTACCGGGACTAGTATCAAGTAATGAGCAGTTCTTC
>TRBJ2-7|14|-|-|TRBV28
CASSGLVRFYEQYF
TGTGCCAGCAGTGGGCTAGTCCGTTTCTACGAGCAGTACTTC
>TRBJ2-3|15|TRBD1|-|TRBV2
CASSPRGQSGDTQYF
TGTGCCAGCAGTCCCAGGGGGCAGTCCGGAGATACGCAGTATTTT
>TRBJ2-2|14|TRBD1|-|TRBV7-8
CASSPRTGNGELFF
TGTGCCAGCAGCCCACGGACAGGGAACGGGGAGCTGTTTTTT
>TRBJ1-4|14|-|-|TRBV30
CAWRLAGKAEKLFF
TGTGCCTGGAGGTTGGCAGGGAAAGCTGAAAAACTGTTTTTT
>TRBJ2-1|15|TRBD1|-|TRBV27
CASNYGDRVYNEQFF
TGTGCCAGCAACTACGGGGACAGGGTGTATAATGAGCAGTTCTTC
>TRBJ2-3|15|-|-|TRBV3-1/TRBV3-2
CASSQGAGPLGTQYF
TGTGCCAGCAGCCAAGGGGCTGGACCTCTCGGTACGCAGTATTTT
>TRBJ2-2|16|TRBD1|once|TRBV15
CATSSGQGANTGELFF
TGTGCCACCAGCAGTGGACAGGGGGCGAACACCGGGGAGCTGTTTTTT
>TRBJ2-7|12|-|-|TRBV6-1
CASLNPGSEQYF
TGTGCCAGCTTAAACCCTGGAAGCGAGCAGTACTTC
>TRBJ2-5|15|TRBD2|once|TRBV3-1/TRBV3-2
CASNYGPSGGETQYF
TGTGCCAGCAATTACGGGCCTAGCGGGGGAGAGACCCAGTACTTC
>TRBJ1-2|13|-|-|TRBV30
CAWRPQGLYGYTF
TGTGCCTGGAGACCTCAGGGACTCTATGGCTACACCTTC
>TRBJ2-3|16|TRBD1|-|TRBV7-3
CASSSGGTLKADTQYF
TGTGCCAGCAGCTCAGGGGGCACGTTGAAAGCAGATACGCAGTATTTT
>TRBJ1-1|17|-|-|TRBV21-1
CASSKGGLGCGVTEAFF
TGTGCCAGCAGCAAAGGAGGACTGGGGTGCGGGGTCACTGAAGCTTTCTTT
>TRBJ1-5|12|-|-|TRBV28
CASSLSTGPQHF
TGTGCCAGCAGTTTGTCCACGGGGCCCCAGCATTTT
>TRBJ2-7|13|TRBD2|once|TRBV29-1
CSVGSGGIHEQYF
TGCAGCGTTGGTAGCGGGGGGATCCACGAGCAGTACTTC
>TRBJ2-5|15|-|few|TRBV28
CASHPPGKNQETQYF
TGTGCCAGCCATCCCCCCGGGAAAAACCAAGAGACCCAGTACTTC
>TRBJ2-4|14|-|few|TRBV19
CASRDTLAKNIQYF
TGTGCCAGTCGGGACACCCTGGCCAAAAACATTCAGTACTTC
>TRBJ2-5|12|-|-|TRBV7-2
CASSTPGETQYF
TGTGCCAGCAGCACCCCAGGGGAGACCCAGTACTTC